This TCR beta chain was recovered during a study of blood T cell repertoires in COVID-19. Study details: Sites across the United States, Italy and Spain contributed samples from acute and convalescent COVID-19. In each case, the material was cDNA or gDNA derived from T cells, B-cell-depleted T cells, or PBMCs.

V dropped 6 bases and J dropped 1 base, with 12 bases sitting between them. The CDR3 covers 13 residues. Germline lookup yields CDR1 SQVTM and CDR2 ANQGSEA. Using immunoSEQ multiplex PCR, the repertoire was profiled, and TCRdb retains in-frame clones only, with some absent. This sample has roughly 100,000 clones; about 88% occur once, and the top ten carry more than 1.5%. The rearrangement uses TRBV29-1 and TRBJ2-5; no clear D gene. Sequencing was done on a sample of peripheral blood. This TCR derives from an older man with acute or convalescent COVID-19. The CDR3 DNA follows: TGCAGCGTCACAGTTGTCAGCCAAGAGACCCAGTACTTC. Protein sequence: CSVTVVSQETQYF. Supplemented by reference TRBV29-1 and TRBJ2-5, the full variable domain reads SAVISQKPSRDICQRGTSLTIQCQVDSQVTMMFWYRQQPGQSLTLIATANQGSEATYESGFVIDKFPISRPNLTFSTLTVSNMSPEDSSIYLCSVTVVSQETQYFGPGTRLLVL.